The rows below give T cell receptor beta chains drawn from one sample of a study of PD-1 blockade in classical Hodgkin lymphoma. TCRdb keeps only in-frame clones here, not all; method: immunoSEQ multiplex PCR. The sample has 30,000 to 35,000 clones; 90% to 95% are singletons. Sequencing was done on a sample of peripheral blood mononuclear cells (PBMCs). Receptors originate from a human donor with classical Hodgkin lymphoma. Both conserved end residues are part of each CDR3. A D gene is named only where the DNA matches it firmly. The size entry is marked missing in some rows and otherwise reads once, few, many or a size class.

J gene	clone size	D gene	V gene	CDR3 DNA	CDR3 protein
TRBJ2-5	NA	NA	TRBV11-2	TGTGCCAGCAGCGTGGGAGAGACCCAGTACTTC	CASSVGETQYF
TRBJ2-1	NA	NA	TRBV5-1	TGCGCCAGCAGCTTGGAGGTAGTAGGGAGCTCCTACAATGAGCAGTTCTTC	CASSLEVVGSSYNEQFF
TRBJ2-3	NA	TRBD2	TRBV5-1	TGCGCCAGCAGCTTCCTCCCACTAGCGGGATTTGGAGATACGCAGTATTTT	CASSFLPLAGFGDTQYF
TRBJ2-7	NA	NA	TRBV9	TGTGCCAGCAGCGTAGTCCCGGACTACGAGCAGTACTTC	CASSVVPDYEQYF
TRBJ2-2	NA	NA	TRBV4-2	TGTGCCAGCAGCCAAGGGAAAAACACCGGGGAGCTGTTTTTT	CASSQGKNTGELFF
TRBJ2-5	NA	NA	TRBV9	TGTGCCAGCAGCACTGGGGTAGGGTACCAAGAGACCCAGTACTTC	CASSTGVGYQETQYF
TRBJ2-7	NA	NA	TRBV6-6	TGTGCCAGCAGTTACACTACAGGCTCTTACACCTACGAGCAGTACTTC	CASSYTTGSYTYEQYF
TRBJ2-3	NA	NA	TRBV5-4	TGTGCCAGCAGCTTGACAGGGGGGGGTGATACGCAGTATTTT	CASSLTGGGDTQYF
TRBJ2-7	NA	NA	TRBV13	TGTGCCAGCAGCTCATTCGACAAGGCCGAGCAGTACTTC	CASSSFDKAEQYF
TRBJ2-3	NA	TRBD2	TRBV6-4	TGTGCCAGCAGTGACTCCGCTAGCGGAGGGGGCACAGATACGCAGTATTTT	CASSDSASGGGTDTQYF
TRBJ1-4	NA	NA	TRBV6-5	TGTGCCAGCAGCCTGACAGGCGCAACTAATGAAAAACTGTTTTTT	CASSLTGATNEKLFF
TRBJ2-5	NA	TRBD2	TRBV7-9	TGTGCCAGCAGATCAGCGGGGGGTGAGACCCAGTACTTC	CASRSAGGETQYF
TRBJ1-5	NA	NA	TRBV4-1	TGCGCCAGCAGCCAATATAGCAATCAGCCCCAGCATTTT	CASSQYSNQPQHF
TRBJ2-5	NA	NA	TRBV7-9	TGTGCCAGCAGCCCGGCCGGAGGGGTGGAGACCCAGTACTTC	CASSPAGGVETQYF
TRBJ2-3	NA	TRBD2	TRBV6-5	TGTGCCAGCACCACTAGCGGGAGTCCGGCAGATACGCAGTATTTT	CASTTSGSPADTQYF
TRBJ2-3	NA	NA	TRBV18	TGTGCCAGCTCACCACCGGTACCCTTCACAGATACGCAGTATTTT	CASSPPVPFTDTQYF
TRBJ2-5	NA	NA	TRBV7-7	TGTGCCAGCAGCTTTAACTTCCAAGAGACCCAGTACTTC	CASSFNFQETQYF
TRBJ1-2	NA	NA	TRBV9	TGTGCCAGCAGCGAAGTAGGTCGAGGCTACACCTTC	CASSEVGRGYTF
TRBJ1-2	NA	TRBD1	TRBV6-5	TGTGCCAGCAGTCGACAGGGGCCAGCGGGTAAAGGCTACACCTTC	CASSRQGPAGKGYTF
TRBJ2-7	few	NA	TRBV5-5	TGTGCCAGCAGCTTGGCACTCCTTCCCTACGAGCAGTACTTC	CASSLALLPYEQYF
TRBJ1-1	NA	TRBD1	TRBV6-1	TGTGCCAGCAGGACAGGGGGCCCGGCCACTGAAGCTTTCTTT	CASRTGGPATEAFF
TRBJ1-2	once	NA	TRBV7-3	TGTGCCAGCAGCTTAGCGGACGGGTCTAACTATGGCTACACCTTC	CASSLADGSNYGYTF
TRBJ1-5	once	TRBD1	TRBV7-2	TGTGCCAGCAGCTTTACCGGGACAGTTAATCAGCCCCAGCATTTT	CASSFTGTVNQPQHF
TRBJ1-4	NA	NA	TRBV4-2	TGTGCCAGCAGCCCCAAGGGCGTGTGGCAGAGGGAAAAACTGTTTTTT	CASSPKGVWQREKLFF
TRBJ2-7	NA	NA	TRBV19	TGTGCCAGTAGTAGAACGACAGGAGAAGCCTACGAGCAGTACTTC	CASSRTTGEAYEQYF
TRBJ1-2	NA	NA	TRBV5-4	TGTGCCAGCAGCCCTCTGGAGAAGCTCGGCTATGGCTACACCTTC	CASSPLEKLGYGYTF
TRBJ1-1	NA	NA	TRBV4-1	TGCGCCAGCAGCCCCGTGGGGCGCGCACAAGCTTTCTTT	CASSPVGRAQAFF
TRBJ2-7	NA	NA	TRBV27	TGTGCCAGCAGTTTATCAGGCTATACCTACGAGCAGTACTTC	CASSLSGYTYEQYF
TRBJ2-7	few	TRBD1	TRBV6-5	TGTGCCAGCAGTTACTCCCCGGGACAGGGGGCCCACGAGCAGTACTTC	CASSYSPGQGAHEQYF
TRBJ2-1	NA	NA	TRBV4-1	TGCGCCAGCAGCCAAGGATCAGGGACTCGAAGTGACAATGAGCAGTTCTTC	CASSQGSGTRSDNEQFF
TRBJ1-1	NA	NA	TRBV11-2	TGTGCCAGCAGCCACGGGGCGACTGAAGCTTTCTTT	CASSHGATEAFF
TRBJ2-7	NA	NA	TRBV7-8	TGTGCCAGCAGCTTACGGGCCCCTCGCGAGCAGTACTTC	CASSLRAPREQYF
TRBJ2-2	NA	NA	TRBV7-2	TGTGCCAGCAGCTTGAGAATCCCTCGTCAGGGGGGAGGCACCGGGGAGCTGTTTTTT	CASSLRIPRQGGGTGELFF
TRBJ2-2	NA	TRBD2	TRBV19	TGTGCCAGTAGTAGGAGGGGACTAGCGAACACCGGGGAGCTGTTTTTT	CASSRRGLANTGELFF
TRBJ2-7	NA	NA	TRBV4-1	TGCGCCAGCAGCCAAATATCCAGGGTTGCCTACGAGCAGTACTTC	CASSQISRVAYEQYF
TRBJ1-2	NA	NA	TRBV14	TGTGCCAGCAGCGAACACCTTAACTATGGCTACACCTTC	CASSEHLNYGYTF